The entry below gives a single T cell receptor (beta chain) sequence along with its context. These data originate in a study of radiotherapy plus CTLA-4 blockade in lung cancer. The germline V and J ends were trimmed by 3 bases and 7 bases, with 10 bases remaining between them. The germline V gene has CDR1 MDHEN and CDR2 SYDVKM. CDR3 length equals 12 residues. The table came from immunoSEQ multiplex PCR; TCRdb's copy has only in-frame clones and leaves some out. Among some 80,000 clones, roughly four fifths were seen once, and the ten largest hold approximately 0.79%. Sample: peripheral blood, taken from a patient treated with radiotherapy plus ipilimumab. V and J are TRBV28 and TRBJ2-7; no reliable D call. The clonotype originates from a human donor with non-small cell lung cancer who had stable disease on radiotherapy plus ipilimumab. The CDR3 region is CASSFGSWEQYF. The CDR3 nucleotides are TGTGCCAGCAGTTTCGGGTCGTGGGAGCAGTACTTC.